This TCR beta chain was profiled in a study of blood T cell repertoires in COVID-19. Study details: Sites across the United States, Italy and Spain contributed samples from acute and convalescent COVID-19. The analysed material was cDNA or gDNA that came from T cells, B-cell-depleted T cells, or PBMCs.

Authors' data handling: Reference gene primer amplification gave nucleated cell count estimates. The method was immunoSEQ multiplex PCR; TCRdb's version includes in-frame clones alone and lacks a portion of them. V, J and clone size are those of that table, while D and trimming were read from the DNA. The table lists approximately 100,000 clones, approximately 81% of them singletons. The CDR3 loop spans 17 amino acids. CDR1 is LGHNA, CDR2 YNFKEQ, per germline. The ends lost 2 bases at V and 2 bases at J; junction bases unmatched: 9. The rearrangement links TRBV4-2 to TRBJ2-3; 8 bases are a match to TRBD2. The specimen was peripheral blood. The source is a woman in her 70s with active or convalescent COVID-19. CDR3 amino acids: CASSQRGRGAPTDTQYF. Here the CDR3 DNA reads TGTGCCAGCAGCCAACGGGGGCGGGGGGCACCCACAGATACGCAGTATTTT.